This T cell receptor beta chain was recovered during a study of cytomegalovirus exposure and HLA in healthy donors. Points from the study as a whole: The classifier was said to identify cytomegalovirus status with high specificity and sensitivity. Cytomegalovirus association was assigned to some 160 TCR beta chains.

With V trimmed by 5 bases and J by 1 base, 8 bases remained unmatched. The germline CDR1 and CDR2 sequences are MDHEN and SYDVKM. The CDR3 has 16 residues. A remark on this clone: Its antigen is currently unknown.

Here immunoSEQ multiplex PCR was the method, and the copy in TCRdb shows in-frame clones only, minus some. The profile shows 80,000 to 100,000 clones, around 88% of them singletons. Sequencing input: PBMCs. This TCR came from a woman in her twenties or thirties in good health and CMV-seronegative. The rearrangement uses TRBV28 and TRBJ1-2; TRBD1 matches 9 bases. This CDR3 reads CASSPMAGQGNYGYTF. CDR3 in DNA: TGTGCCAGCAGTCCTATGGCGGGACAGGGTAACTATGGCTACACCTTC.